This paragraph reports one TCR beta chain. The data derive from a study of blood T cells in healthy people across ages. Alongside a J-beta primer mix, a sample-barcoded 5' primer served in a second PCR lasting about 7 to 11 cycles. There were at least 2.5 million CDR3-containing paired-end reads obtained from each sample. TCRdb redid the calling of the 5' RACE reads with MiXCR, one entry per CDR3 protein. Of some 1.8 million distinct CDR3 sequences in the sample, around 40% were seen once. The receptor's source is a human donor in good health. The sequencing input was blood.

CDR3 sequence reads: CASSPTIVGGYTF. For the CDR3, the DNA is TGTGCCAGCAGCCCGACAATCGTGGGAGGCTACACCTTC. The V call is TRBV7-9, the J call TRBJ1-2; the D is unclear. CDR3 length: 13 residues. The V end lost 5 bases, the J end lost 8 bases, and 15 bases lay between the germline ends. The V gene's germline CDR1 is SEHNR and CDR2 FQNEAQ (reference sequence).